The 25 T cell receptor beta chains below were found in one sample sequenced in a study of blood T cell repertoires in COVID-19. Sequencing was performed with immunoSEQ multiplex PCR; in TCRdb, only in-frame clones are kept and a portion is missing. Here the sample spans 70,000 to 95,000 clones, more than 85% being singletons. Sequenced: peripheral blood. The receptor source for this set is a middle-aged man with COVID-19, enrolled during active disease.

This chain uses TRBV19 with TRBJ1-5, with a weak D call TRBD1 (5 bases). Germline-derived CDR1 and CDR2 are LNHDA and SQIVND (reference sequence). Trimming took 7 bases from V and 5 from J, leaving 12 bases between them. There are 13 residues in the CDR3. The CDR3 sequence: CASKGASYQPQHF. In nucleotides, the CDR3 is TGTGCCAGTAAAGGGGCCTCCTATCAGCCCCAGCATTTT.

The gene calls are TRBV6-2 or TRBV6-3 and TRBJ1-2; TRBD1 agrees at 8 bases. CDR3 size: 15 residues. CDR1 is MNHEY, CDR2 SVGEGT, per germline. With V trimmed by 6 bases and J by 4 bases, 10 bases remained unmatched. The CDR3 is CASSSPDRGLYGYTF. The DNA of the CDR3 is TGTGCCAGCAGCTCTCCCGACAGGGGCCTCTATGGCTACACCTTC.

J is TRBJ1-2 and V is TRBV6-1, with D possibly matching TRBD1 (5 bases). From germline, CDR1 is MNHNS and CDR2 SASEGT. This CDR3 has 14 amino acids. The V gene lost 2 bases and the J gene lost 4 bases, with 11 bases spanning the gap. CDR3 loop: CASSELRGGYGYTF. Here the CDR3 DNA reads TGTGCCAGCAGTGAATTACGGGGGGGCTATGGCTACACCTTC.

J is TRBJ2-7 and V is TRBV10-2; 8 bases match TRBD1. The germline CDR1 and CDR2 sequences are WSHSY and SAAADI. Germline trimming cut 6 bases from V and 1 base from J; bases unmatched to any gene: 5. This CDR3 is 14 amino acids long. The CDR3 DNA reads TGCGCCAGCAGACCCGGACAGGGATCCTACGAGCAGTACGTC. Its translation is CASRPGQGSYEQYV.

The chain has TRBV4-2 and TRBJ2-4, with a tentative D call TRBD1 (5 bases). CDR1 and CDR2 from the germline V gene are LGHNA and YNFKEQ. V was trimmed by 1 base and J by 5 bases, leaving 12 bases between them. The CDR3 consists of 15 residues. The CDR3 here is CASSQVGIGENIQYF. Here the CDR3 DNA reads TGTGCCAGCAGCCAAGTGGGGATAGGGGAAAACATTCAGTACTTC.

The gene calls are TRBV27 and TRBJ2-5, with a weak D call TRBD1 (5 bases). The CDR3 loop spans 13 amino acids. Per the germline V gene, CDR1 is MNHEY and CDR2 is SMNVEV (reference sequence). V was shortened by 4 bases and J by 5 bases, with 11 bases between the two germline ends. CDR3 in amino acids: CASSSRGGETQYF. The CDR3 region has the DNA TGTGCCAGCAGTTCTAGGGGCGGTGAGACCCAGTACTTC.

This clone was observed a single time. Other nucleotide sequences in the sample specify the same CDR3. CDR3 amino acids: CAWSVQGETQYF. The CDR3 DNA sequence: TGTGCCTGGAGTGTACAGGGGGAGACCCAGTACTTC. V gene TRBV30 combines with J gene TRBJ2-5; 7 bases align to TRBD1. Germline CDR1 reads GTSNPN; CDR2 reads SVGIG (reference sequence). The length of the CDR3 is 12 residues. The junction had 0 bases not matched to a gene; V was cut back by 0 bases and J by 5 bases.

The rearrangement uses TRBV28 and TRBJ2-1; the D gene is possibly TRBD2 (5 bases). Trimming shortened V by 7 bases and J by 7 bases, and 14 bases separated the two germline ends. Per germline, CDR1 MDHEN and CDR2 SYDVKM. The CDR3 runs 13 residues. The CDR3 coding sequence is TGTGCCAGCACCTTACCGGACTTTAATGAGCAGTTCTTC. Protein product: CASTLPDFNEQFF.

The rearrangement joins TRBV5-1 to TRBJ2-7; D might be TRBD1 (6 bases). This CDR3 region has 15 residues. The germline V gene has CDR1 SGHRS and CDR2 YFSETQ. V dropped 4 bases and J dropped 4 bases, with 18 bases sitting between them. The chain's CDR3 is CASSLSPGQSYEQYF. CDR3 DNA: TGCGCCAGCAGCCTGTCTCCGGGACAAAGTTACGAGCAGTACTTC.

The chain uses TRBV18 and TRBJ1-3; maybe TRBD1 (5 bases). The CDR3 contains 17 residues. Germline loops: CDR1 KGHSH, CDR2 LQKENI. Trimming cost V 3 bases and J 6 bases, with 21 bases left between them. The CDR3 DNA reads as TGTGCCAGCTCACCGATTCAAGTTACAGGAACTCAAAACACCATATATTTT. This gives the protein CASSPIQVTGTQNTIYF.

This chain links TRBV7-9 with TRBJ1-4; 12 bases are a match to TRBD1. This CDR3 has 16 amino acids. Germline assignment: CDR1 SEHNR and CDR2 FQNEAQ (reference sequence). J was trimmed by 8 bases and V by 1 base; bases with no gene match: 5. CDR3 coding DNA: TGTGCCAGCAGCTTAGGCGTTGGGACAGGGGGCGAAAAACTGTTTTTT. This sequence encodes CASSLGVGTGGEKLFF.

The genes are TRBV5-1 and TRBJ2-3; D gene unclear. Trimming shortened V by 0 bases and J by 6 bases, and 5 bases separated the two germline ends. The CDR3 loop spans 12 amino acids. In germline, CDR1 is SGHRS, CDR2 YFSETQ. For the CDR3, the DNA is TGCGCCAGCAGCTTGGCCTTCGATACGCAGTATTTT. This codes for CASSLAFDTQYF. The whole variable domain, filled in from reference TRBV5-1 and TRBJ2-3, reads KAGVTQTPRYLIKTRGQQVTLSCSPISGHRSVSWYQQTPGQGLQFLFEYFSETQRNKGNFPGRFSGRQFSNSRSEMNVSTLELGDSALYLCASSLAFDTQYFGPGTRLTVL.

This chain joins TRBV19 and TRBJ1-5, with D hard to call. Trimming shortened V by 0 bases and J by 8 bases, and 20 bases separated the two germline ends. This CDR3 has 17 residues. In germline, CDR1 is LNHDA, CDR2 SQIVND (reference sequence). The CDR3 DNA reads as TGTGCCAGTAGTATAGATCTCCAGCCGGGTTCCCTAAAGCCCCAGCATTTT. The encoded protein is CASSIDLQPGSLKPQHF. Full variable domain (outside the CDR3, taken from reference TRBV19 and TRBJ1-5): DGGITQSPKYLFRKEGQNVTLSCEQNLNHDAMYWYRQDPGQGLRLIYYSQIVNDFQKGDIAEGYSVSREKKESFPLTVTSAQKNPTAFYLCASSIDLQPGSLKPQHFGDGTRLSIL.

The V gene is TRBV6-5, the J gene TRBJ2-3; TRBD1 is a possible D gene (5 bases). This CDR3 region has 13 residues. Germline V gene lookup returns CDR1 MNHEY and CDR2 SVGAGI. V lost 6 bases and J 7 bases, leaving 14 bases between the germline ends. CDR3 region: CASRSTGANTQYF. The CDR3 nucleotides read TGTGCCAGCAGGTCAACAGGAGCCAATACGCAGTATTTT.

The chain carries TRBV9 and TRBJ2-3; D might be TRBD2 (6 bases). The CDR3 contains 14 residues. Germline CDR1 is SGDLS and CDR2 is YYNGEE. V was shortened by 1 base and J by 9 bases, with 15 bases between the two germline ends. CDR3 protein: CASSVLWGDDTQYF. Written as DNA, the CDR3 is TGTGCCAGCAGCGTACTATGGGGGGATGACACGCAGTATTTT. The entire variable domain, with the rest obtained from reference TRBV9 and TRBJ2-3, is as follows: DSGVTQTPKHLITATGQRVTLRCSPRSGDLSVYWYQQSLDQGLQFLIQYYNGEERAKGNILERFSAQQFPDLHSELNLSSLELGDSALYFCASSVLWGDDTQYFGPGTRLTVL.

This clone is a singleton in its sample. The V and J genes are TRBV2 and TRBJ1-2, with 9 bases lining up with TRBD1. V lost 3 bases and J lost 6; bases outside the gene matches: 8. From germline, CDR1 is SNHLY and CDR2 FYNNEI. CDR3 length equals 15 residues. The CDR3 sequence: CASSDLRTGVNGYTF. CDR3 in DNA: TGTGCCAGCAGTGATCTTAGGACAGGGGTTAATGGCTACACCTTC.

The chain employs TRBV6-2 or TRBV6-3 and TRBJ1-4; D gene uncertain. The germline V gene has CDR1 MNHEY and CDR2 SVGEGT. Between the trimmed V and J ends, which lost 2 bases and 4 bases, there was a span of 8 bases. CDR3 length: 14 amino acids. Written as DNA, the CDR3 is TGTGCCAGCAGTTACCCGACTTTTAATGAAAAACTGTTTTTT. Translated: CASSYPTFNEKLFF.

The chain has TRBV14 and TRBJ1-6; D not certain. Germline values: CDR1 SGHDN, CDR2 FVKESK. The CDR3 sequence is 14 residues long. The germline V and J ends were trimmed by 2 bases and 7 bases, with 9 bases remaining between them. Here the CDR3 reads CASSQQTTNSPLHF. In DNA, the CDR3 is TGTGCCAGCAGCCAACAGACTACCAATTCACCCCTCCACTTT.

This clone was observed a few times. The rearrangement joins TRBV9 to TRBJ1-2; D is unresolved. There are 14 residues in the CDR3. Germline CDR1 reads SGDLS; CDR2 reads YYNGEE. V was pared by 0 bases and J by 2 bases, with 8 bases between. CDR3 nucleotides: TGTGCCAGCAGCGTAGAGGCGGCAAACTATGGCTACACCTTC. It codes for CASSVEAANYGYTF.

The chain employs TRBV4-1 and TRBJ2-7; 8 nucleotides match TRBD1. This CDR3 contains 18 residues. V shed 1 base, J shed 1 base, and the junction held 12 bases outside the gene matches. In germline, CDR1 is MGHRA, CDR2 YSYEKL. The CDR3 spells CASSQVLRSGGWSYEQYV. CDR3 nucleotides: TGCGCCAGCAGCCAAGTTCTGAGGTCAGGGGGCTGGTCCTACGAGCAGTACGTC.

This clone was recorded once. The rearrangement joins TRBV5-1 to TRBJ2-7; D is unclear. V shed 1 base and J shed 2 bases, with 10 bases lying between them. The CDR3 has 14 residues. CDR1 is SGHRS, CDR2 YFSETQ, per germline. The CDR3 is CASSLFGGTYEQYF. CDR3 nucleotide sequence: TGCGCCAGCAGCTTGTTTGGCGGTACCTACGAGCAGTACTTC. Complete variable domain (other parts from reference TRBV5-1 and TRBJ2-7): KAGVTQTPRYLIKTRGQQVTLSCSPISGHRSVSWYQQTPGQGLQFLFEYFSETQRNKGNFPGRFSGRQFSNSRSEMNVSTLELGDSALYLCASSLFGGTYEQYFGPGTRLTVT.

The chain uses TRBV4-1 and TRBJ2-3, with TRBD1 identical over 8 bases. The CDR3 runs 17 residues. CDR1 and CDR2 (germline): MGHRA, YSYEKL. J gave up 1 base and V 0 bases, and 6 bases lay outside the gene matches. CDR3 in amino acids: CASSQDSPGQGTDTQYF. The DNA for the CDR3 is TGCGCCAGCAGCCAAGATTCTCCGGGACAGGGCACAGATACGCAGTATTTT.

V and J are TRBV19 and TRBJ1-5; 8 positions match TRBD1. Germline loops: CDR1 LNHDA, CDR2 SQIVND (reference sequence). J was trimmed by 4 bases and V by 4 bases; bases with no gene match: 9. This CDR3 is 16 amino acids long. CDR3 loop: CASSTDRGMGNQPQHF. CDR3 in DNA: TGTGCCAGTAGTACAGACAGGGGAATGGGGAATCAGCCCCAGCATTTT.

Here the CDR3 DNA reads TGTGCCAGCAGCCTTGGTAGTTTTCACAATGAGCAGTTCTTC. It specifies CASSLGSFHNEQFF. The genes are TRBV11-3 and TRBJ2-1; no reliable D call. With 5 bases removed from V and 5 bases from J, the gap between germline ends came to 13 bases. Germline loops: CDR1 SGHNT, CDR2 YENEEA. This CDR3 spans 14 amino acids.

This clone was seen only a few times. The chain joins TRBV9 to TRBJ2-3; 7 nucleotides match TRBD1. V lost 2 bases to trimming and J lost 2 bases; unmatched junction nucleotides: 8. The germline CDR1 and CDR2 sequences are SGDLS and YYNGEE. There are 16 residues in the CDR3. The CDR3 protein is CASSVGPGQYTDTQYF. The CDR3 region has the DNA TGTGCCAGCAGCGTGGGACCGGGACAGTACACAGATACGCAGTATTTT. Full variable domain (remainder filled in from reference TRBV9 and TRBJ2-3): DSGVTQTPKHLITATGQRVTLRCSPRSGDLSVYWYQQSLDQGLQFLIQYYNGEERAKGNILERFSAQQFPDLHSELNLSSLELGDSALYFCASSVGPGQYTDTQYFGPGTRLTVL.